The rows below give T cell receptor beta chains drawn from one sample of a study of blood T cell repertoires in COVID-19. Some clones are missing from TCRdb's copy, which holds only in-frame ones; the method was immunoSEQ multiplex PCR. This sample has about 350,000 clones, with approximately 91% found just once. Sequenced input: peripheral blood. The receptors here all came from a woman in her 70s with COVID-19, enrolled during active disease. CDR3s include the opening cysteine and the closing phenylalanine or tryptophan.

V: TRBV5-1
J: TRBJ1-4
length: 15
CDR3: CASSLEGHEGEKLFF

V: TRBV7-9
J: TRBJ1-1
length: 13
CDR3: CASSAPGSPEAFF

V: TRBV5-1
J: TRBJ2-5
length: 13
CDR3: CASRGDSRETQYF

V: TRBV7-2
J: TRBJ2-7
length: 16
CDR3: CASSLTLAGGPYEQYF

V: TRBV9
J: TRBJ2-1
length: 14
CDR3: CASSVGGGALDQFF

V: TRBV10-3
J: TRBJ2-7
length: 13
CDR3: CAISDPDSYEQYF

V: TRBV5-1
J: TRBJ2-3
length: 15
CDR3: CASSSGTGTRDTQYF

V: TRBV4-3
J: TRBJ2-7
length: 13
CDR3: CASSQSFSDEQYF

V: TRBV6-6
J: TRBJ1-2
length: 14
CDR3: CASSFLGEAGGYTF

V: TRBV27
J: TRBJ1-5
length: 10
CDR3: CASVDQPQHF

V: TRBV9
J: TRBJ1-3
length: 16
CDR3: CASSVAGGAPGNTIYF

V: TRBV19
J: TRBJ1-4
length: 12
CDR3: CASSARQGELFF

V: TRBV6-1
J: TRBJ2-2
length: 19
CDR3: CASSVIPGLAGGRAGELFF

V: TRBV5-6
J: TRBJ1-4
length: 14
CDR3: CASSIGTGYEKLFF

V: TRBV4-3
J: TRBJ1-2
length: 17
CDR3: CASSQDWTGLGNYGYTF

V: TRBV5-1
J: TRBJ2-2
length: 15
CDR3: CASTPGGYAGGELFF

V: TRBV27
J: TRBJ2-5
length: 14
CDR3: CASSYRQGPETQYF

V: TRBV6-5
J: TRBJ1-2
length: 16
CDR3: CASSLLPGTGGFGYTF

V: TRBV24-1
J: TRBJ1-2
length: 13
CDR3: CATAGANTYGYTF